One sample yielded the 6 T cell receptor beta chains listed below, sequenced in a study of control samples from healthy donors and cancer patients. The table came from immunoSEQ multiplex PCR; TCRdb's copy has only in-frame clones and leaves some out. The table records 130,000 or so clones, 89% of them present only once. The sequencing input was PBMCs. The receptors originated from a man aged 45-65 years with head and neck cancer.

Worth noting for this clone: This CDR3 is also generated by other DNA sequences in the sample. The J gene is TRBJ2-1, the V gene TRBV11-2; 8 positions match TRBD2. From germline, CDR1 is SGHAT and CDR2 FQNNGV. There are 15 residues in the CDR3. V dropped 3 bases and J dropped 1; count of bases not matched to a gene: 2. The CDR3 region has the DNA TGTGCCAGCAGCTTCGGGACTAGTTCCTACAATGAGCAGTTCTTC. This codes for CASSFGTSSYNEQFF.

The CDR3 nucleotides are TGTGCCAGCAGTGAATGGGGACAGGGAGACAATGAGCAGTTCTTC. The encoded protein is CASSEWGQGDNEQFF. The chain recombines TRBV25-1 with TRBJ2-1, with TRBD1 identical over 9 bases. There are 15 residues in the CDR3. CDR1 and CDR2 from the germline V gene are MGHDK and SYGVNS. The V segment lost 1 base and the J segment 5 bases; nucleotides outside the gene matches: 3.

This CDR3 is CASSIVGQGAHRNGYTF. The CDR3 DNA follows: TGTGCCAGTAGTATAGTCGGACAGGGGGCGCACAGGAATGGCTACACCTTC. The rearrangement uses TRBV19 and TRBJ1-2; 11 bases line up with TRBD1. V trimming: 1 base; J trimming: 6 bases; junction bases outside the gene matches: 10. The CDR3 runs to 17 residues. Germline V gene lookup returns CDR1 LNHDA and CDR2 SQIVND (reference sequence).

The V call is TRBV2, the J call TRBJ2-1; 11 bases match TRBD2. The ends lost 6 bases at V and 4 bases at J; junction bases unmatched: 5. This CDR3 has 15 residues. CDR1 is SNHLY and CDR2 is FYNNEI in the germline V gene. The CDR3 bases are TGTGCCAGCAGAGGGACTAGCGGCGAATACAATGAGCAGTTCTTC. It codes for CASRGTSGEYNEQFF.

This chain joins TRBV7-9 and TRBJ2-6; D uncertain. Germline V gene data show CDR1 as SEHNR and CDR2 as FQNEAQ (reference sequence). The CDR3 covers 11 residues. V shed 7 bases and J shed 2 bases, with 0 bases lying between them. DNA of the CDR3: TGTGCCAGCACTGGGGCCAACGTCCTGACTTTC. This encodes CASTGANVLTF.

The J gene is TRBJ2-3, the V gene TRBV29-1; D remains ambiguous. The germline V gene encodes CDR1 SQVTM and CDR2 ANQGSEA. Trimming left V 3 bases short and J 0 bases short, with 7 bases between. CDR3 length: 13 amino acids. Written as DNA, the CDR3 is TGCAGCGTTGATCTAGGTAGCACAGATACGCAGTATTTT. Amino acids: CSVDLGSTDTQYF.